Below, one TCR beta chain is given with its context. No antigen is known for it. Selection for sequencing was limited to patients who had shown CD8+CD57+ cell expansion by flow cytometry. According to the study, genomic DNA was the template for TCR beta VDJ and CDR3 profiling. MiXCR was run by TCRdb on the reads, yielding one entry per CDR3 protein. The table lists under 200,000 distinct CDR3 sequences, more than 45% of them singletons. The data were taken from a study of CD8+CD57+ T cells in acquired aplastic anemia. Study context: Recorded DNA amounts for sorted CD4+ and CD8+ cells had an average of roughly 3.4 ug.

This CDR3 has 14 amino acids. Trimming removed 7 bases from V and 9 bases from J; junction bases left unmatched: 11. The germline gives CDR1 LNHDA, CDR2 SQIVND (reference sequence). Study findings and constraints: Patients and controls were found to share twenty-nine CD8+ CDR3 sequences. Controls and patients did not differ significantly in CD8+ Simpson's diversity.

Sequencing input: sorted CD4+, CD8+, or CD8+CD57+ T cells (not recorded which) from PBMCs. The sequence was obtained from a human donor with aplastic anemia. The chain carries TRBV19 and TRBJ2-1; TRBD2 matches at 8 bases. The DNA of the CDR3 is TGTGCCAGTAATAGGGGACTAGGCTCCGGTGAGCAGTTCTTC. Amino acid sequence: CASNRGLGSGEQFF.